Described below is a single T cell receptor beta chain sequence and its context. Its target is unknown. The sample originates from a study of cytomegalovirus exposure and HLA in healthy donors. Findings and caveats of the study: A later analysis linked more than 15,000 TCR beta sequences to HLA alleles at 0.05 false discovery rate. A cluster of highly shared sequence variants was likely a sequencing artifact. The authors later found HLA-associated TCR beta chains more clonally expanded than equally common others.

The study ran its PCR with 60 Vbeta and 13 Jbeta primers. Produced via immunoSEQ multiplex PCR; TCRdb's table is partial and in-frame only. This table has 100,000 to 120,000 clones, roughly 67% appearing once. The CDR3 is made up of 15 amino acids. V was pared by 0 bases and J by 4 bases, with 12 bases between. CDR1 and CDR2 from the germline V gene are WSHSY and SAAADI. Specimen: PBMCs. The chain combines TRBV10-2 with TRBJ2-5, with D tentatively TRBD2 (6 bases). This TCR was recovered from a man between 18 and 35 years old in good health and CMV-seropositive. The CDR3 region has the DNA TGCGCCAGCAGTGAGTCTGGAGGGTTTCGAGAGACCCAGTACTTC. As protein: CASSESGGFRETQYF.